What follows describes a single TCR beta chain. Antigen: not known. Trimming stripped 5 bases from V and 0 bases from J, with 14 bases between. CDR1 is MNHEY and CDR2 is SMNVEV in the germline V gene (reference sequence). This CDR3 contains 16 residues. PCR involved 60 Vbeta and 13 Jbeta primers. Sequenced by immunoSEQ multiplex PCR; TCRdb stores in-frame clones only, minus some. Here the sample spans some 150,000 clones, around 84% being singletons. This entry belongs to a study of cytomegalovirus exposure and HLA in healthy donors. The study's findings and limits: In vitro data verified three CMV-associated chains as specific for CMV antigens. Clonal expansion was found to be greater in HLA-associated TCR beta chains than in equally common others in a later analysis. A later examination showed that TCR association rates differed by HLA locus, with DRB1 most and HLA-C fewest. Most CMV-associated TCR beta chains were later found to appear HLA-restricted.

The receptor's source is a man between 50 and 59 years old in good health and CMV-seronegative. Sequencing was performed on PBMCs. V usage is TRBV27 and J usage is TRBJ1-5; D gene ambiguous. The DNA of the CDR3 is TGTGCCAGCAGTCCTCGAGGAGGAGCTAGCAATCAGCCCCAGCATTTT. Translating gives CASSPRGGASNQPQHF.